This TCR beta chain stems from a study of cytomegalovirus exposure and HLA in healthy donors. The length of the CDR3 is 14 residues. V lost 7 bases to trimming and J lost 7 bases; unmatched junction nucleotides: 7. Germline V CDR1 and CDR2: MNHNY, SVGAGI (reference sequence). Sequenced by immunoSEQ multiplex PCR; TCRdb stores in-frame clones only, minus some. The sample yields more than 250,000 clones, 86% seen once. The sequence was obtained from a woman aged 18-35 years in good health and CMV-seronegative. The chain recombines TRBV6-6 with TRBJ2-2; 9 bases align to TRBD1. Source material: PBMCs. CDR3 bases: TGTGCCAGCAAAAAGGGACAGGGTGTCGGGGAGCTGTTTTTT. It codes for CASKKGQGVGELFF.